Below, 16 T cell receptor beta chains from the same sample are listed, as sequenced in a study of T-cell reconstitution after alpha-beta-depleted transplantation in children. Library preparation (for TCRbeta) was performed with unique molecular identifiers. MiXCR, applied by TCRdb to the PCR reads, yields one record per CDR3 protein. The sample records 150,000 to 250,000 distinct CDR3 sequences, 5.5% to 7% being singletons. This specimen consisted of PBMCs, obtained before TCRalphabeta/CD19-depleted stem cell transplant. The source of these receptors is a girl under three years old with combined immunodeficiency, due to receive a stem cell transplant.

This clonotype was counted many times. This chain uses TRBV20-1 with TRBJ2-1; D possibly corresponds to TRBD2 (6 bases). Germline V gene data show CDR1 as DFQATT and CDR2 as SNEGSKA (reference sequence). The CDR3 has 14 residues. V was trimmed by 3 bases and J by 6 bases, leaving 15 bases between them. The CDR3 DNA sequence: TGCAGTGCTAGTCGACCGGGAGCCTTCAATGAGCAGTTCTTC. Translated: CSASRPGAFNEQFF.

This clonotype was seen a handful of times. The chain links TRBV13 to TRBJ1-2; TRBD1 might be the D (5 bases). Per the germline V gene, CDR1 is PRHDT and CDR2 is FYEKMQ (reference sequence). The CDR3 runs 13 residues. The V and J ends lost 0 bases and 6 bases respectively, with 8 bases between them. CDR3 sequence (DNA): TGTGCCAGCAGCTTAGGCACGGGGCATGGCTACACCTTC. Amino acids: CASSLGTGHGYTF.

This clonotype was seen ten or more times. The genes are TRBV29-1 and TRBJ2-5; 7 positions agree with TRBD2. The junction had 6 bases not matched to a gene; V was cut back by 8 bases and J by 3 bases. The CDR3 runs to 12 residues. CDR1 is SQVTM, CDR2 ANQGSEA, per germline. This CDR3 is CSLRGGEETQYF. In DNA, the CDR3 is TGCAGCCTCCGGGGAGGGGAAGAGACCCAGTACTTC.

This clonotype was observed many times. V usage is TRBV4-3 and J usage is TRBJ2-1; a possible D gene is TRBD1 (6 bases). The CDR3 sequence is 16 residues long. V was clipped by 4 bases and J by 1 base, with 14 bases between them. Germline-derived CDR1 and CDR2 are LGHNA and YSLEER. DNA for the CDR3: TGCGCCAGCAGCCGTCAGGGGTTAGGGTCCTACAATGAGCAGTTCTTC. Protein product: CASSRQGLGSYNEQFF.

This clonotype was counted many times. In DNA form, the CDR3 reads TGTGCCAGCAGCTTAGATCACAATGAGCAGTTCTTC. Protein sequence: CASSLDHNEQFF. The chain combines TRBV7-2 with TRBJ2-1; no clear D. V gave up 1 base and J gave up 5 bases, with 3 bases separating them. The germline CDR1 and CDR2 sequences are SGHTA and FQGNSA. CDR3 length equals 12 residues.

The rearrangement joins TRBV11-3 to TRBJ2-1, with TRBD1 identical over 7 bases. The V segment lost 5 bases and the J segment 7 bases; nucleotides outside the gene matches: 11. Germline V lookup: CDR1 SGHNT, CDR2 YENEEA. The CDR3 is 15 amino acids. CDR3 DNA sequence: TGTGCCAGCAGCCCCCCAAATCAACAGGGGAATGAGCAGTTCTTC. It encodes CASSPPNQQGNEQFF.

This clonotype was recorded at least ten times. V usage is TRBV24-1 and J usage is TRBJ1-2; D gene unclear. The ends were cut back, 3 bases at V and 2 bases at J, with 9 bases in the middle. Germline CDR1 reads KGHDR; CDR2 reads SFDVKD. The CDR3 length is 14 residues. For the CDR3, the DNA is TGTGCCACCAGTGATCCCGACGGAAACTATGGCTACACCTTC. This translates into CATSDPDGNYGYTF.

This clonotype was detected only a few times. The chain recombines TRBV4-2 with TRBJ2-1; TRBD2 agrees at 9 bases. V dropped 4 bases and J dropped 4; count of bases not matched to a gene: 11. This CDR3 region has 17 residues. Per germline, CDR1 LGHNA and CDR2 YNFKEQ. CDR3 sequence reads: CASSPRIAGATYNEQFF. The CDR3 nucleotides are TGTGCCAGCAGCCCCCGAATAGCGGGAGCGACTTACAATGAGCAGTTCTTC.

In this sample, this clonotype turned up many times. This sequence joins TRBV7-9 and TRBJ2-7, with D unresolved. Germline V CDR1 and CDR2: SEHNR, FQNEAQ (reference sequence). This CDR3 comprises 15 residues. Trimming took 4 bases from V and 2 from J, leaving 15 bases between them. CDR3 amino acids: CASSSTRDSPYEQYF. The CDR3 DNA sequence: TGTGCCAGCAGCTCAACAAGGGATAGCCCCTACGAGCAGTACTTC.

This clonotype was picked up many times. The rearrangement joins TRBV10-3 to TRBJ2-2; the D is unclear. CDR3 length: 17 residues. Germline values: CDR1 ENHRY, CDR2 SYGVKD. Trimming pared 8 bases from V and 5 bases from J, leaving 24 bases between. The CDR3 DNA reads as TGTGCCATCTCCACTTATCTCGTTATCCGAAGGACCGGGGAGCTGTTTTTT. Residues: CAISTYLVIRRTGELFF.

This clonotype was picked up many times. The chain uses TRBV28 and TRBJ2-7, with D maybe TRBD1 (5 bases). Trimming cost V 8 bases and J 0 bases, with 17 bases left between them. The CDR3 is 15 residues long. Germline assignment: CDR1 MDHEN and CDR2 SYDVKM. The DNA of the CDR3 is TGTGCCAGCCGGGTTAGGGGAATGAACTCCTACGAGCAGTACTTC. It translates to CASRVRGMNSYEQYF.

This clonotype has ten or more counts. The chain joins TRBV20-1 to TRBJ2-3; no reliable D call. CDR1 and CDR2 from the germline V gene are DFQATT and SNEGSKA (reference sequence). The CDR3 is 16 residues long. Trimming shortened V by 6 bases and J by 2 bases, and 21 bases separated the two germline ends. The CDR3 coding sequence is TGCAGTGCGGATAAGGACGGCTTCTATCTCACAGATACGCAGTATTTT. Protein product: CSADKDGFYLTDTQYF.

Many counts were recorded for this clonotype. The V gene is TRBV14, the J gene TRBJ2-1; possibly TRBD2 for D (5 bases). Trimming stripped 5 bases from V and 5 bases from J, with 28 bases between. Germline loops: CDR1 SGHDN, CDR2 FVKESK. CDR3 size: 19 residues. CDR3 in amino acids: CASSDLLATNIIVNNEQFF. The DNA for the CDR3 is TGTGCCAGCAGCGACCTCCTAGCTACGAATATCATCGTAAACAATGAGCAGTTCTTC.

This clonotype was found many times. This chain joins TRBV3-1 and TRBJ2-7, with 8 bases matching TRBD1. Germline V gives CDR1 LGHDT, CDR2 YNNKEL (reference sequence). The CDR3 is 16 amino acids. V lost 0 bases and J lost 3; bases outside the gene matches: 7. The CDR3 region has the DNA TGTGCCAGCAGCCAAGACTACCGGGACAGGATCTACGAGCAGTACTTC. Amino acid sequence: CASSQDYRDRIYEQYF.

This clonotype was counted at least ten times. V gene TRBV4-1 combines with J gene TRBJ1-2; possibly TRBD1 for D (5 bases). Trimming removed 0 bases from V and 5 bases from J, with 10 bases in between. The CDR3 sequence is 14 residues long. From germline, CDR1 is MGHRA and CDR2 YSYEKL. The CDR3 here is CASSQDWGPYGYTF. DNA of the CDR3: TGCGCCAGCAGCCAAGATTGGGGACCTTATGGCTACACCTTC.

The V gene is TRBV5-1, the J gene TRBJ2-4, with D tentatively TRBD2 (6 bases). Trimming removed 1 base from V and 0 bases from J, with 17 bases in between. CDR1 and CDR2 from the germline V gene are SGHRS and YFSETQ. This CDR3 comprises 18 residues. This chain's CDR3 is CASSLNVGEEGAKNIQYF. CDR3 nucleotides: TGCGCCAGCAGCTTGAATGTTGGGGAGGAAGGAGCCAAAAACATTCAGTACTTC.